This T cell receptor beta chain was sequenced for a study of cytomegalovirus exposure and HLA in healthy donors. General study results and limits: Investigators reported about 160 TCR beta chains as tied to cytomegalovirus.

CDR1 is SNHLY, CDR2 FYNNEI, per germline. This CDR3 is built from 14 residues. V was shortened by 4 bases and J by 4 bases, with 11 bases between the two germline ends. Only one count was recorded for this clone. Its antigen is still unknown. Method: immunoSEQ multiplex PCR; TCRdb's copy keeps in-frame clones and lacks some. Of around 160,000 clones listed, more than 70% are singletons. This chain joins TRBV2 and TRBJ2-1, with a weak D call TRBD1 (5 bases). The sequencing sample was made of PBMCs. The source of this sequence is a man aged 25-45 years in good health and CMV-seropositive. CDR3 sequence: CASSASGRYNEQFF. The DNA of the CDR3 is TGTGCCAGCAGTGCTTCAGGGCGGTACAATGAGCAGTTCTTC. Full variable domain (remainder filled in from reference TRBV2 and TRBJ2-1): EPEVTQTPSHQVTQMGQEVILRCVPISNHLYFYWYRQILGQKVEFLVSFYNNEISEKSEIFDDQFSVERPDGSNFTLKIRSTKLEDSAMYFCASSASGRYNEQFFGPGTRLTVL.